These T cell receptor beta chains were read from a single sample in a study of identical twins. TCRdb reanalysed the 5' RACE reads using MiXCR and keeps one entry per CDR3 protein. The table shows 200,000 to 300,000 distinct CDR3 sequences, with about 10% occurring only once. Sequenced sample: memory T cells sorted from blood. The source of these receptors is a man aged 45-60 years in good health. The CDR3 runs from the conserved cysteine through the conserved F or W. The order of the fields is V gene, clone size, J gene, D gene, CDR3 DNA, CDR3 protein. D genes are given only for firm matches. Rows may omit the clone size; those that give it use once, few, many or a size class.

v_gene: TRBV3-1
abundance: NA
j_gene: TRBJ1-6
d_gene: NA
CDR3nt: TGTGCCAGCAGCCAAGACCTCGGGGATTCACCCCTCCACTTT
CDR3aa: CASSQDLGDSPLHF

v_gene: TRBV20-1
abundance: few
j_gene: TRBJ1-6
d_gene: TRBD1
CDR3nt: TGCAGTGCTAGCGGACAGGCGTATAATTCACCCCTCCACTTT
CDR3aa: CSASGQAYNSPLHF

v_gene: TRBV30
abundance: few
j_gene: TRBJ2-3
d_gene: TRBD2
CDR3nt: TGTGCCTGGAGTTCTCGGGGACTAGCGGGAGCAGATACGCAGTATTTT
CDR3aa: CAWSSRGLAGADTQYF

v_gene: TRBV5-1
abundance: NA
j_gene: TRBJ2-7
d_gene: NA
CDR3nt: TGCGCCAGCAGCCGAGCCGCATGGGGCTACGAGCAGTACTTC
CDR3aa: CASSRAAWGYEQYF

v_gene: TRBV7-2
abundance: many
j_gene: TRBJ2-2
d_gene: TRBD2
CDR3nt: TGTGCCAGCAGCTTAGTTAGCGGGAGCGGCGGGGAGCTGTTTTTT
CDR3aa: CASSLVSGSGGELFF

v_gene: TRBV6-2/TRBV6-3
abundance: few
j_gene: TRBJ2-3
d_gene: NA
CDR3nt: TGTGCCCGTGCGAGGGACACCCGCACAGATACGCAGTATTTT
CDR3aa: CARARDTRTDTQYF

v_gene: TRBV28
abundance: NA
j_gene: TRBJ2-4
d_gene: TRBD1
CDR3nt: TGTGCCAGCAGTTTATACAGGGGAAACATTCAGTACTTC
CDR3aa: CASSLYRGNIQYF

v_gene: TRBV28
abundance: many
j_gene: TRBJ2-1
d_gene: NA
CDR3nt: TGTGCCAGCAGTCCCCCGGGACACCGGGACAATGAGCAGTTCTTC
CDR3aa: CASSPPGHRDNEQFF

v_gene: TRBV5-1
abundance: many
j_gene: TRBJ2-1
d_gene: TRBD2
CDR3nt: TGCGCCAGCAGCTGGGGGACTAGCGGGAGGGTAAATGAGCAGTTCTTC
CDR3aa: CASSWGTSGRVNEQFF

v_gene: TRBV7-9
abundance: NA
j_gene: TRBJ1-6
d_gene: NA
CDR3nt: TGTGCCATTAACGAGGAGGGTACCTATAATTCACCCCTCCACTTT
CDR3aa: CAINEEGTYNSPLHF

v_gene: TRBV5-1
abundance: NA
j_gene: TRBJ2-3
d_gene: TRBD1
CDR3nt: TGCGCCAGCAGCAAAGACAGGGCAAGCACAGATACGCAGTATTTT
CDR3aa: CASSKDRASTDTQYF

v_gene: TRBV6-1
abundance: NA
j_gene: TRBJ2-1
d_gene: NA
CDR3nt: TGTGCCAGCAGTGAAGAGAGGCCTACCCAGCGCCGCGGCAATGAGCAGTTCTTC
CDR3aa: CASSEERPTQRRGNEQFF

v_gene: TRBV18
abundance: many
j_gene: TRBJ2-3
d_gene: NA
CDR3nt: TGTGCCAGCTCACCATTTGAGCTAGATACGCAGTATTTT
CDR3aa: CASSPFELDTQYF

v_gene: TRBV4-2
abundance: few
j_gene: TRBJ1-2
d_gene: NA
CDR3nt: TGTGCCAGCAGCCAAGAGTCAGGGCGAGGGTATGGCTACACCTTC
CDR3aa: CASSQESGRGYGYTF

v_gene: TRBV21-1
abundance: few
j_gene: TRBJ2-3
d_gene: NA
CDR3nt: TGTTCCAGCAGCAAAGAAATGCGGGAGAAGACAGATACGCAGTATTTT
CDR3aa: CSSSKEMREKTDTQYF

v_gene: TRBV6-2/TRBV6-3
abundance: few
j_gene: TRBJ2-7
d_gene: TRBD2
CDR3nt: TGTGCCAGCAGTTACTCCCGGACTAGCGGAGACTACGAGCAGTACTTC
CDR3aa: CASSYSRTSGDYEQYF

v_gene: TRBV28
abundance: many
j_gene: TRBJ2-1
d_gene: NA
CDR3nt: TGTGCCAGCAGTTCGACACTTCCGACAGATGAGCAGTTCTTC
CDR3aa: CASSSTLPTDEQFF

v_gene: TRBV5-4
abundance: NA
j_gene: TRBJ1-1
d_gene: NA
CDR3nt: TGTGCCAGCAGCGCCCCGGGACGGGCAAATGAAGCTTTCTTT
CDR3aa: CASSAPGRANEAFF

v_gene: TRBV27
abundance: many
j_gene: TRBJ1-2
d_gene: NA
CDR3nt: TGTGCCAGCCGAGGACTGGAGAGAAACTATGGCTACACCTTC
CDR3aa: CASRGLERNYGYTF

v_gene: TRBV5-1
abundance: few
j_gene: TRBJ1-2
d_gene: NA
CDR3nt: TGCGCCAGCAGCCCACAGCGATCTAACTATGGCTACACCTTC
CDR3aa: CASSPQRSNYGYTF

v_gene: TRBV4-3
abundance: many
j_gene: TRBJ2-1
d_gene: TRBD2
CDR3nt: TGCGCCAGCAGCCAAGGAGCTAGCGGGGGGGATGAGCAGTTCTTC
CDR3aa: CASSQGASGGDEQFF

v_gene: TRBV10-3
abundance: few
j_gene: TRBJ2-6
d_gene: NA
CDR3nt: TGTGCCATCAGCCGGATCTCTGGGGCCAACGTCCTGACTTTC
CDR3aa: CAISRISGANVLTF

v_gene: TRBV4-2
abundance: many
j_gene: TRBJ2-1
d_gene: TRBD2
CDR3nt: TGTGCCAGCAGCCAAGTAGGAGCGGGAGTTTTGAACAATGAGCAGTTCTTC
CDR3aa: CASSQVGAGVLNNEQFF

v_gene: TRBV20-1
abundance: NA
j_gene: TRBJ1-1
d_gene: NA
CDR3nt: TGCAGTGCCCGGGCCTCTTGGAACACTGAAGCTTTCTTT
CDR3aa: CSARASWNTEAFF

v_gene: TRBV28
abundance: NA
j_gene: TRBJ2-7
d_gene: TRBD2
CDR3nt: TGTGCCAGCCGAGTCGCTAGCGGGATAGGAGGCTCCTACGAGCAGTACTTC
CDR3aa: CASRVASGIGGSYEQYF

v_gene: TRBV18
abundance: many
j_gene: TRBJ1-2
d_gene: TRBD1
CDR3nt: TGTGCCAGCTCGCTGGACGGGACAGGGATCTATGGCTACACCTTC
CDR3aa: CASSLDGTGIYGYTF

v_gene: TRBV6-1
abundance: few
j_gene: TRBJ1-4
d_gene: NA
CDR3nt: TGTGCCAGCAGTCCCGAGGGGCCCGTTAATGAAAAACTGTTTTTT
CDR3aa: CASSPEGPVNEKLFF

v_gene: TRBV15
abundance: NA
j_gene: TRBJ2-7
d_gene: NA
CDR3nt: TGTGCCACTAGCCGGGACCGCTACGAGCAGTACTTC
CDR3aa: CATSRDRYEQYF

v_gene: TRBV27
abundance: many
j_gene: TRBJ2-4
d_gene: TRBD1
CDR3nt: TGTGCCAGCAGTCTAACGAGTCGACAGGGAGACATTCAGTACTTC
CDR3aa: CASSLTSRQGDIQYF

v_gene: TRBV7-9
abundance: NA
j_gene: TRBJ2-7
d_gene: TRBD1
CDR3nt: TGTGCCAGCAGCCTAGAAGGGACAGCCTACGAGCAGTACTTC
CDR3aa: CASSLEGTAYEQYF

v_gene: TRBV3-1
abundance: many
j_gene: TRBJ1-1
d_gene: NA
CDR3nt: TGTGCCAGCAGCAAAGCCGGCGGTGAAGGGGCCAACACTGAAGCTTTCTTT
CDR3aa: CASSKAGGEGANTEAFF

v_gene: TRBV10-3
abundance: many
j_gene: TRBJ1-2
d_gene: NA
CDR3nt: TGTGCCATCAGTGAGTCAAATAAGTATGGCTACACCTTC
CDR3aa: CAISESNKYGYTF

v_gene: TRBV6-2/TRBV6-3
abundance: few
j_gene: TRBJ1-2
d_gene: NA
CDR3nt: TGTGCCAGCAGTCAAGGCCCGGGACACCTCGGATATGGCTACACCTTC
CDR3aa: CASSQGPGHLGYGYTF